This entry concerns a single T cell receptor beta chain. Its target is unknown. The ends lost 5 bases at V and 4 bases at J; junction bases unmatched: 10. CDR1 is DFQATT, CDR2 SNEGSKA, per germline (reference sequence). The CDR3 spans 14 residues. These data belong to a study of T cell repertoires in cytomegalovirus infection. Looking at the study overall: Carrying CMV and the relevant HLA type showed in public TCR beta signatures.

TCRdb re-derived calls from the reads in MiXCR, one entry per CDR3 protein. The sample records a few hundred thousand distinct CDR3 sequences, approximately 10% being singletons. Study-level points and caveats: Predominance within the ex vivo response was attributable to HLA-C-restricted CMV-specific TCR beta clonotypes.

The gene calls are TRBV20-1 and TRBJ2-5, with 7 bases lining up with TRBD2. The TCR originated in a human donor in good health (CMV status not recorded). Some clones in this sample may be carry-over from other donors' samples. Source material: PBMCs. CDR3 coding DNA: TGCAGTGCTTCGGGGGGAGTAAAGGGAGAGACCCAGTACTTC. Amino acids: CSASGGVKGETQYF.